The T cell receptor (beta chain) described here comes from a study of blood T cell repertoires in COVID-19. Study in general: COVID-19 samples, acute and convalescent, were from the United States, Italy and Spain. Sources were T cells, B-cell-depleted T cells, or PBMCs; the material itself was cDNA or gDNA.

Trimming cost V 4 bases and J 7 bases, with 11 bases left between them. This CDR3 region has 12 residues. Per the germline V gene, CDR1 is SGHNT and CDR2 is YENEEA. Original methodology: The assay estimated nucleated cells by amplifying reference gene primers. Assay used: immunoSEQ multiplex PCR; TCRdb lists only in-frame clones, some missing. The DNA was the basis for D and trimming; V, J and clone size are from that table. The table records approximately 340,000 clones, about 86% of them present only once. The sequenced material came from peripheral blood. The sequence was collected from a man aged 25-45 years with active or convalescent COVID-19. The chain links TRBV11-3 to TRBJ2-7, with a possible D match to TRBD1 (6 bases). In nucleotides, the CDR3 is TGTGCCAGCAGCTCAGACAGGAGGGAGCAGTACTTC. It encodes CASSSDRREQYF.